Given below is one TCR beta chain in context. The antigen is undetermined. The CDR3 is 15 amino acids. J lost 5 bases, V lost 4 bases, and 7 bases had no gene match. The germline gives CDR1 SGHDN, CDR2 FVKESK. This entry comes from a study of cytotoxic CD8 clonotypes in ibrutinib-treated CLL. Study outcomes and limitations: Exceeding age-matched healthy donors, baseline clonality also tracked the counts of circulating CD8+ T cells. Clonality increased at ibrutinib response and stayed stable in sustained remission. At progression, however, it fell back toward baseline. Public clonotypes, an uncommon group, contracted or remained stable on treatment. Sampling schedules were unmatched across sustained-remission and progressing patients.

TCRdb's table, derived via immunoSEQ multiplex PCR, lists solely in-frame clones and lacks some. Among approximately 90,000 clones listed, more than 70% were seen once. The receptor was derived from a human donor with chronic lymphocytic leukemia. This sequence joins TRBV14 and TRBJ1-4; 7 bases match TRBD1. The sequences come from PBMCs, collected after 24 months of ibrutinib treatment. CDR3 region: CASSLMEGANEKLFF. The CDR3 DNA follows: TGTGCCAGCAGCCTCATGGAGGGGGCAAATGAAAAACTGTTTTTT.